The T cell receptor (beta chain) under discussion was sequenced for a study of OX40 agonist ivuxolimab in advanced cancers. The CDR3 is 11 amino acids. The germline V gene encodes CDR1 MNHEY and CDR2 SMNVEV (reference sequence). Trimming cost V 3 bases and J 7 bases, with 6 bases left between them. Clones were read by immunoSEQ multiplex PCR, and TCRdb kept only the in-frame ones, dropping some. The table lists about 32,000 clones, 80% to 90% of them singletons. The V gene is TRBV27, the J gene TRBJ1-1; D not resolved. The clonotype originates from an adult with an advanced solid tumor such as melanoma, head and neck, liver or kidney cancer. The sample here was CD4+ or CD8+ T cells sorted from blood, taken in a trial of the OX40 agonist ivuxolimab. The CDR3, as DNA: TGTGCCAGCAGTTTCGGTGGTGAAGCTTTCTTT. Its protein product is CASSFGGEAFF.